The 28 T cell receptor beta chains below were found in one sample sequenced in a study of control samples from healthy donors and cancer patients. Clones were sequenced by immunoSEQ multiplex PCR, and TCRdb holds only the in-frame ones, with some missing. There are some 100,000 clones in the sample; roughly 92% occur only once, and less than 3.5% lies in the top ten. The sample comprised blood. These receptors originate from a human donor in good health. The donor label of this sample is uncertain.

The chain combines TRBV2 with TRBJ1-3, with D hard to call. Germline V gene sequence: CDR1 SNHLY, CDR2 FYNNEI. CDR3 length: 15 residues. V was clipped by 4 bases and J by 0 bases, with 10 bases between them. CDR3: CASSVGEVSGNTIYF. CDR3 bases: TGTGCCAGCAGTGTTGGAGAGGTCTCTGGAAACACCATATATTTT.

The chain couples TRBV24-1 to TRBJ1-2; D may be TRBD1 (5 bases). The germline V and J ends were trimmed by 2 bases and 7 bases, with 10 bases remaining between them. The CDR3 has 13 amino acids. The germline gives CDR1 KGHDR, CDR2 SFDVKD. The CDR3 reads CATSDYGGVGYTF. CDR3 DNA sequence: TGTGCCACCAGTGATTACGGAGGGGTTGGCTACACCTTC.

This clone was observed a handful of times. The V call is TRBV6-4, the J call TRBJ2-2, with 7 bases that match TRBD2. V shed 7 bases, J shed 3 bases, and the junction held 5 bases outside the gene matches. The CDR3 runs to 14 residues. The V gene's germline CDR1 is MRHNA and CDR2 SNTAGT. The CDR3 loop is CASKSGEHTGELFF. For the CDR3, the DNA is TGTGCCAGCAAGAGCGGGGAACACACCGGGGAGCTGTTTTTT.

This chain connects TRBV6-5 to TRBJ2-3; the match to TRBD2 covers 8 bases. V lost 6 bases, J lost 5 bases, and 7 bases stayed unmatched. The CDR3 spans 14 residues. CDR1 is MNHEY and CDR2 is SVGAGI in the germline V gene. CDR3 sequence: CASRSGGLGDTQYF. The CDR3 coding sequence is TGTGCCAGCAGATCGGGGGGGCTAGGAGATACGCAGTATTTT.

This clone was seen once. The chain's CDR3 is CASSPLKRGGELFF. The CDR3 DNA follows: TGTGCCAGCAGTCCCCTAAAGAGAGGCGGGGAGCTGTTTTTT. This chain joins TRBV28 and TRBJ2-2; D not resolved. V lost 5 bases to trimming and J lost 7 bases, with 14 bases between them. The germline gives CDR1 MDHEN, CDR2 SYDVKM. The CDR3 has 14 residues.

The chain recombines TRBV18 with TRBJ1-3; D gene unclear. CDR1 KGHSH and CDR2 LQKENI come from the germline V gene. The CDR3 runs 15 residues. The V and J ends lost 3 bases and 0 bases respectively, with 9 bases between them. In nucleotides, the CDR3 is TGTGCCAGCTCACCTCGACCGATCTCTGGAAACACCATATATTTT. This sequence encodes CASSPRPISGNTIYF.

The rearrangement uses TRBV5-1 and TRBJ1-3; D is unclear. The CDR3 consists of 18 residues. Germline loops: CDR1 SGHRS, CDR2 YFSETQ. V was clipped by 4 bases and J by 2 bases, with 22 bases between them. Here the CDR3 reads CASSSQQTTGYAGNTIYF. CDR3 coding DNA: TGCGCCAGCAGCAGCCAGCAGACGACGGGGTACGCTGGAAACACCATATATTTT. Variable domain in full (rest from reference TRBV5-1 and TRBJ1-3): KAGVTQTPRYLIKTRGQQVTLSCSPISGHRSVSWYQQTPGQGLQFLFEYFSETQRNKGNFPGRFSGRQFSNSRSEMNVSTLELGDSALYLCASSSQQTTGYAGNTIYFGEGSWLTVV.

The chain uses TRBV6-1 and TRBJ2-7; D is ambiguous. The CDR3 has 15 amino acids. Trimming stripped 3 bases from V and 3 bases from J, with 15 bases between. From germline, CDR1 is MNHNS and CDR2 SASEGT. CDR3 amino acids: CASSDVAYSGYEQYF. CDR3 coding DNA: TGTGCCAGCAGTGACGTCGCTTATTCCGGCTACGAGCAGTACTTC.

The chain carries TRBV24-1 and TRBJ2-3; 8 bases match TRBD2. CDR1 and CDR2 (germline): KGHDR, SFDVKD. J lost 0 bases, V lost 3 bases, and 7 bases had no gene match. The CDR3 is 17 amino acids. This CDR3 is CATSDRVAGGSTDTQYF. Here the CDR3 DNA reads TGTGCCACCAGTGATAGGGTTGCGGGGGGTAGCACAGATACGCAGTATTTT.

DNA of the CDR3: TGTGCCAGCAGCTTAAGCGGACAGAATAATTCACCCCTCCACTTT. The encoded protein is CASSLSGQNNSPLHF. This chain uses TRBV7-3 with TRBJ1-6, with a tentative D call TRBD1 (6 bases). From germline, CDR1 is SGHTA and CDR2 FQGTGA. V lost 1 base, J lost 5 bases, and 9 bases lay in between. The CDR3 length is 15 residues.

The chain links TRBV13 to TRBJ1-2; D remains unclear. Germline V gene lookup returns CDR1 PRHDT and CDR2 FYEKMQ (reference sequence). V dropped 6 bases and J dropped 5 bases, with 16 bases sitting between them. CDR3 length equals 14 residues. This chain's CDR3 is CASSRSGRWYGYTF. CDR3 bases: TGTGCCAGCAGTCGTTCGGGCAGGTGGTATGGCTACACCTTC.

This clone came up a few times. V usage is TRBV4-2 and J usage is TRBJ1-6; the D is unclear. Germline lookup yields CDR1 LGHNA and CDR2 YNFKEQ. This CDR3 has 11 amino acids. Deletions cut 0 bases from V and 9 bases from J, with 0 bases between. The CDR3 is CASSQDSPLHF. The CDR3 coding sequence is TGTGCCAGCAGCCAAGATTCACCCCTCCACTTT.

This chain uses TRBV29-1 with TRBJ1-5; TRBD1 is a possible D gene (5 bases). The V gene's germline CDR1 is SQVTM and CDR2 ANQGSEA. V lost 4 bases to trimming and J lost 5 bases, with 12 bases between them. CDR3 size: 13 residues. The CDR3 nucleotides are TGCAGCGTTGGGGAACAGGAGTATCAGCCCCAGCATTTT. Its protein product is CSVGEQEYQPQHF.

The V call is TRBV6-1, the J call TRBJ1-6; the D is unclear. The germline CDR1 and CDR2 sequences are MNHNS and SASEGT. V gave up 1 base and J gave up 8 bases, with 18 bases separating them. The CDR3 extends over 17 amino acids. The CDR3 loop reads CASSEETPALLYSPLHF. CDR3 nucleotides: TGTGCCAGCAGTGAAGAAACACCCGCACTCCTTTATTCACCCCTCCACTTT.

The chain has TRBV6-6 and TRBJ1-2, with D hard to call. The CDR3 loop spans 14 amino acids. CDR1 MNHNY and CDR2 SVGAGI come from the germline V gene (reference sequence). V lost 2 bases and J 1 base, leaving 8 bases between the germline ends. The CDR3 here is CASSYLEGNYGYTF. In DNA, the CDR3 is TGTGCCAGCAGTTACCTTGAGGGTAACTATGGCTACACCTTC.

This rearrangement joins TRBV9 to TRBJ2-5, with D perhaps assigned TRBD1 or TRBD2 (6 bases each). Deletions cut 4 bases from V and 1 base from J, with 14 bases between. This CDR3 comprises 15 residues. Per the germline V gene, CDR1 is SGDLS and CDR2 is YYNGEE. Here the CDR3 DNA reads TGTGCCAGCAGCCCCGGGGGCTCGAGCCAAGAGACCCAGTACTTC. Its protein is CASSPGGSSQETQYF.

The chain couples TRBV28 to TRBJ1-2; D uncertain. The CDR3 totals 12 residues. The V end was cut by 2 bases, the J end by 5 bases, with 6 bases between. Germline V gene sequence: CDR1 MDHEN, CDR2 SYDVKM. CDR3 sequence (DNA): TGTGCCAGCAGTTTAGCGGCTTATGGCTACACCTTC. Translating gives CASSLAAYGYTF.

The V gene is TRBV5-4, the J gene TRBJ2-2; weak D call: TRBD2 (6 bases). The CDR3 spans 14 residues. The germline V and J ends were trimmed by 0 bases and 3 bases, with 6 bases remaining between them. Germline V gene sequence: CDR1 SGHNT, CDR2 YYREEE (reference sequence). This CDR3 is CASSLGRDTGELFF. CDR3 bases: TGTGCCAGCAGCTTGGGGAGGGACACCGGGGAGCTGTTTTTT.

The chain uses TRBV6-5 and TRBJ1-2; 8 bases match TRBD1. There are 13 residues in the CDR3. The germline gives CDR1 MNHEY, CDR2 SVGAGI. The trim removed 7 bases at V and 6 bases at J, leaving 7 bases unmatched. The chain's CDR3 is CASTVQGVDGYTF. The CDR3 DNA is TGTGCCAGCACCGTACAGGGGGTTGATGGCTACACCTTC.

This rearrangement joins TRBV5-1 to TRBJ1-4; 7 positions match TRBD1. There are 14 residues in the CDR3. V shed 3 bases and J 7 bases; nucleotides not matched to a gene: 6. The germline CDR1 and CDR2 sequences are SGHRS and YFSETQ. The CDR3 spells CASSSGQDVEKLFF. Written as DNA, the CDR3 is TGCGCCAGCAGCTCAGGACAGGACGTTGAAAAACTGTTTTTT.

The chain couples TRBV14 to TRBJ1-6; D not resolved. This CDR3 has 12 amino acids. Trimming stripped 1 base from V and 8 bases from J, with 3 bases between. CDR1 and CDR2 from the germline V gene are SGHDN and FVKESK. CDR3 protein: CASSQGDSPLHF. Written as DNA, the CDR3 is TGTGCCAGCAGCCAAGGGGATTCACCCCTCCACTTT.

This chain connects TRBV7-3 to TRBJ2-5; maybe TRBD2 (7 bases). Germline V lookup: CDR1 SGHTA, CDR2 FQGTGA. This CDR3 is built from 13 residues. The V end lost 5 bases, the J end lost 6 bases, and 13 bases lay between the germline ends. The chain's CDR3 is CASSSGTQKTQYF. The CDR3 bases are TGTGCCAGCAGCAGCGGGACACAGAAGACCCAGTACTTC.

The CDR3: CASSQGSGELFF. The CDR3 DNA is TGTGCCAGCAGCCAGGGTTCTGGGGAGCTGTTTTTT. This chain uses TRBV3-1 (or the pseudogene TRBV3-2) with TRBJ2-2, with no clear D. The CDR3 loop spans 12 amino acids. Germline-derived CDR1 and CDR2 are LGHDT and YNNKEL (reference sequence). V was shortened by 3 bases and J by 8 bases, with 7 bases between the two germline ends.

This clone showed up just a few times. The chain uses TRBV28 and TRBJ2-6, with no clear D. V was trimmed by 8 bases and J by 0 bases, leaving 11 bases between them. The V gene's germline CDR1 is MDHEN and CDR2 SYDVKM. The CDR3 spans 15 residues. In DNA form, the CDR3 reads TGTGCCAGCGGTAGGACGGCCTCTGGGGCCAACGTCCTGACTTTC. Its protein is CASGRTASGANVLTF.

The rearrangement links TRBV11-2 to TRBJ1-1; D is uncertain. V was cut by 0 bases and J by 1 base, with 3 bases left in between. The CDR3 contains 13 residues. Germline CDR1 and CDR2: SGHAT and FQNNGV. The CDR3 DNA reads TGTGCCAGCAGCTTAGAACGGAACACTGAAGCTTTCTTT. Amino acids: CASSLERNTEAFF.

V usage is TRBV11-1 and J usage is TRBJ1-5; no firm D call. The V end lost 1 base, the J end lost 0 bases, and 7 bases lay between the germline ends. Germline V lookup: CDR1 SGHAT, CDR2 FQDESV (reference sequence). CDR3 size: 15 residues. The CDR3 reads CASSLDGDSNQPQHF. CDR3 sequence (DNA): TGTGCCAGCAGCTTAGACGGGGATAGCAATCAGCCCCAGCATTTT.

The V gene is TRBV18, the J gene TRBJ1-3; D may be TRBD1 (5 bases). Trimming stripped 0 bases from V and 0 bases from J, with 12 bases between. The CDR3 runs 17 residues. The germline gives CDR1 KGHSH, CDR2 LQKENI. Here the CDR3 DNA reads TGTGCCAGCTCACCACCGATACAGGTGTACTCTGGAAACACCATATATTTT. This gives the protein CASSPPIQVYSGNTIYF.

V usage is TRBV5-4 and J usage is TRBJ2-1; possibly TRBD1 for D (6 bases). CDR3 length equals 15 residues. CDR1 and CDR2 (germline): SGHNT, YYREEE (reference sequence). V was cut by 5 bases and J by 1 base, with 13 bases left in between. Here the CDR3 reads CASRDLDSSYNEQFF. The CDR3 region has the DNA TGTGCCAGCAGGGATCTGGACAGTTCCTACAATGAGCAGTTCTTC.